This T cell receptor beta chain was sequenced in a study of CXCR3-negative and CXCR3-positive naive CD8 T cells (dated by TCRdb to 2018 to 2020). With regard to the full study: In total, about 135 million TRB reads were obtained, corresponding to roughly 1.5 +/- 0.3 million reads per library. The diversity and physicochemical repertoire analyses included approximately ten donors pooled from two independent experiments. For the TRBV-TRBJ cluster analysis, the naive subsets came from 5 donors, while the memory cells came from 3 donors.

The CDR3 runs 14 residues from the cysteine to the phenylalanine. Only the protein is available. CDR1 SEHNR and CDR2 FQNEAQ were looked up in the germline V gene (reference sequence). The sequencing machine was a NextSeq 550. The Human TCR Profiling Kit (MiLaboratory) was used to prepare UMI-labeled 5' RACE TRB cDNA libraries. The full amount of extracted RNA was used for cDNA synthesis, and the full amount of resulting cDNA was used for PCR amplification. Libraries were prepared in parallel with an identical number of PCR cycles. The authors' analysis ran thus. With a requirement of at least two reads per UMI, MIGEC and MiXCR extracted about 52,000 +/- 9,100 unique UMI-labeled TRB cDNA molecules per library. Each library averaged about 40,000 +/- 10,000 functional in-frame TRB CDR3 nucleotide clonotypes without stop codons. After each sample was downsampled to 5000 UMI-labeled TRB molecules, VDJtools was used to calculate diversity metrics such as normalized Shannon-Wiener and Chao1. VDJtools was used to calculate clonotype-size-weighted physicochemical properties of the central five CDR3 residues, namely interaction energy, strength, volume and Kidera factor 4. TCRdb reprocessed the reads and provides one entry for every CDR3 protein sequence; no DNA is given. The V and J calls, along with clone size, are taken from TCRdb and not from the paper's own processing. For this sample, the table gives about 130,000 distinct CDR3 sequences. The top ten clonotypes cover approximately 0.46% of the sample.

Overall study outcomes, separate from this receptor: CXCR3 expression partially decreased after cryopreservation, so most assays used freshly isolated PBMCs. Because surface CD5, which has been linked to self-reactivity in mice, was comparable between naive subsets, TCR interaction strength was also inferred from TRB CDR3 physicochemical properties. Comparably high repertoire diversity was found in both naive subsets, whereas much lower repertoire diversity was found in memory CD8+ T cells. Naive CXCR3-negative and CXCR3-positive cells from the same donor showed similar TRBV-TRBJ usage, whereas memory cells showed distinct patterns. Compared with CXCR3-negative naive cells, CXCR3-positive naive cells had TRB CDR3s with higher hydrophobicity (lower Kidera factor 4), lower energy, and higher strength and volume indices.

Of note for this clonotype: Which antigen it targets is not known.

Each CD8+ T cell subset was flow-sorted in triplicate, and some 310,000 cells per subset were placed directly into RLT lysis buffer. To exclude memory contaminants, naive CD8+ T cells were stringently defined as CD45RO-CCR7+CD27+CD95-. Using standard density gradient centrifugation, peripheral blood mononuclear cells were isolated from buffy coats. Naive CXCR3-negative and CXCR3-positive CD8+ T cells were flow-sorted on a FACSAria III. Total RNA was extracted from sorted cells with an RNeasy Mini Kit. The chain is assembled from TRBV7-9 and TRBJ2-7; TCRdb designates TRBD1, a call that cannot be tested without DNA. The sample was naive CXCR3- CD8+ T cells from blood. This specimen's cell subset or site label, per the study, means: CD45RO-CCR7+CD27+CD95- naive CD8+ T cells lacking CXCR3 (TNR3-). The sequence was obtained from a human donor in good health. Some clones in this sample may be carry-over from other donors' samples. CDR3 loop: CASSLVGGRYEQYF. Beyond the CDR3, the reference TRBV7-9 and TRBJ2-7 genes provide the residues; the full variable domain reads: DTGVSQNPRHKITKRGQNVTFRCDPISEHNRLYWYRQTLGQGPEFLTYFQNEAQLEKSRLLSDRFSAERPKGSFSTLEIQRTEQGDSAMYLCASSLVGGRYEQYFGPGTRLTVT.